The 27 T cell receptor beta chains given below trace back to one sample, sequenced in a study of CD8+ T cells in alopecia areata. The treatment: oral pan-JAK inhibitor, 5-10 mg twice daily. Once RNA had been extracted, it was reverse transcribed into cDNA to act as the sequencing template. Assay used: immunoSEQ multiplex PCR; TCRdb lists only in-frame clones, some missing. The sample contains around 270,000 clones, roughly 60% of which appear only once. Source: CD4+ T cells sorted from blood, taken at week 24, from a patient treated with tofacitinib. The receptor source for this set is a human donor with alopecia areata.

The CDR3 DNA reads as TGCAGCGTTGGGCAGGGGGCTCGGTACGAGCAGTACTTC. Protein: CSVGQGARYEQYF. The V gene is TRBV29-1, the J gene TRBJ2-7; 8 bases are a match to TRBD1. V was pared by 4 bases and J by 4 bases, with 6 bases of the junction left unmatched. Per the germline V gene, CDR1 is SQVTM and CDR2 is ANQGSEA. This CDR3 has 13 residues.

This clone was seen a handful of times. The CDR3, as DNA: TGTGCCTGGAGTGTAACCGTGAATGAGCAGTTCTTC. Residues: CAWSVTVNEQFF. The rearrangement joins TRBV30 to TRBJ2-1; no definite D call. The germline CDR1 and CDR2 sequences are GTSNPN and SVGIG (reference sequence). The CDR3 is 12 residues long. Between the trimmed V and J ends, which lost 0 bases and 7 bases, there was a span of 7 bases. The full variable domain, rest sourced from reference TRBV30 and TRBJ2-1, is SQTIHQWPATLVQPVGSPLSLECTVEGTSNPNLYWYRQAAGRGLQLLFYSVGIGQISSEVPQNLSASRPQDRQFILSSKKLLLSDSGFYLCAWSVTVNEQFFGPGTRLTVL.

The rearrangement joins TRBV29-1 to TRBJ1-1; a possible D gene is TRBD1 (5 bases). Germline CDR1 is SQVTM and CDR2 is ANQGSEA. V gave up 7 bases and J gave up 0 bases, with 15 bases separating them. CDR3 length: 14 amino acids. The chain's CDR3 is CSGTLGPMNTEAFF. The DNA for the CDR3 is TGCAGCGGAACTTTGGGACCGATGAACACTGAAGCTTTCTTT.

Regarding this clone: This CDR3 is also generated by other DNA sequences in the sample. The chain joins TRBV30 to TRBJ1-5; maybe TRBD1 (5 bases). Trimming stripped 2 bases from V and 4 bases from J, with 9 bases between. Germline CDR1 and CDR2: GTSNPN and SVGIG (reference sequence). This CDR3 spans 13 amino acids. The chain's CDR3 is CAWSPGPNQPQHF. The CDR3 DNA sequence: TGTGCCTGGAGTCCAGGGCCAAATCAGCCCCAGCATTTT.

The chain is built from TRBV15 and TRBJ1-4, with a tentative D call TRBD1 (5 bases). V gave up 7 bases and J gave up 8 bases, with 14 bases separating them. This CDR3 region has 13 residues. Germline V gene sequence: CDR1 LNHNV, CDR2 YYDKDF (reference sequence). The CDR3 region has the DNA TGTGCCACCACCCACAGGAGAAGAGAAAAACTGTTTTTT. Its protein is CATTHRRREKLFF. The full variable domain, rest sourced from reference TRBV15 and TRBJ1-4, is DAMVIQNPRYQVTQFGKPVTLSCSQTLNHNVMYWYQQKSSQAPKLLFHYYDKDFNNEADTPDNFQSRRPNTSFCFLDIRSPGLGDTAMYLCATTHRRREKLFFGSGTQLSVL.

This chain connects TRBV29-1 to TRBJ1-2; no clear D gene. CDR1 and CDR2 (germline): SQVTM, ANQGSEA. The CDR3 spans 11 residues. Trimming removed 6 bases from V and 8 bases from J, with 13 bases in between. The CDR3 nucleotides are TGCAGCGTAGCCAGGCTGGGAGGCTACACCTTC. It encodes CSVARLGGYTF.

The chain uses TRBV28 and TRBJ1-2; perhaps TRBD1 as D (6 bases). The CDR3 covers 14 residues. From germline, CDR1 is MDHEN and CDR2 SYDVKM. The germline V and J ends were trimmed by 5 bases and 2 bases, with 12 bases remaining between them. CDR3 sequence: CASSTGKLNYGYTF. The CDR3 region has the DNA TGTGCCAGCAGTACAGGGAAACTAAACTATGGCTACACCTTC.

The genes are TRBV27 and TRBJ2-7; D is ambiguous. Germline assignment: CDR1 MNHEY and CDR2 SMNVEV (reference sequence). Trimming stripped 6 bases from V and 6 bases from J, with 12 bases between. The CDR3 has 12 amino acids. Here the CDR3 reads CASSGRVGEQYF. The CDR3 DNA follows: TGTGCCAGCAGCGGAAGGGTCGGCGAGCAGTACTTC.

This clone was detected only once. V is TRBV27 and J is TRBJ2-3; D is possibly TRBD2 (6 bases). Deletions cut 2 bases from V and 0 bases from J, with 12 bases between. In germline, CDR1 is MNHEY, CDR2 SMNVEV (reference sequence). The CDR3 consists of 16 residues. CDR3 region: CASSLRRAPSTDTQYF. The CDR3 nucleotides read TGTGCCAGCAGTTTAAGGAGGGCCCCTAGCACAGATACGCAGTATTTT.

The chain has TRBV25-1 and TRBJ1-1; maybe TRBD1 (6 bases). V dropped 1 base and J dropped 7 bases, with 10 bases sitting between them. CDR3 length: 13 residues. Germline V gives CDR1 MGHDK, CDR2 SYGVNS. The CDR3 region is CASSEWAGDEAFF. The CDR3 coding sequence is TGTGCCAGCAGTGAATGGGCAGGGGATGAAGCTTTCTTT.

This clone has more than one count but fewer than ten. One junction end does not reproduce the germline sequence, and a read error may be involved. The chain employs TRBV7-7 and TRBJ2-5; weak D call: TRBD1 (5 bases). Germline CDR1 reads SSHAT; CDR2 reads FNYEAQ (reference sequence). This CDR3 spans 14 amino acids. CDR3 in amino acids: CASSFWGTQETQYF. CDR3 nucleotides: TGTGCTAGCAGCTTTTGGGGCACACAAGAGACCCAGTACTTC.

This clone was counted only a few times. The chain links TRBV6-6 to TRBJ1-4, with a weak D call TRBD1 (6 bases). The CDR3 is 13 amino acids. The V gene's germline CDR1 is MNHNY and CDR2 SVGAGI (reference sequence). V lost 8 bases, J lost 8 bases, and 15 bases lay in between. The CDR3 DNA reads TGTGCCAGCGGTAACAGGGTTTTCGAAAAACTGTTTTTT. It is translated as CASGNRVFEKLFF.

The CDR3 sequence is CASSAGTAGSPLHF. CDR3 in DNA: TGTGCCAGCAGCGCCGGGACTGCCGGATCACCCCTCCACTTT. The V call is TRBV7-8, the J call TRBJ1-6; TRBD1 might be the D (5 bases). This CDR3 region has 14 residues. Between the trimmed V and J ends, which lost 5 bases and 10 bases, there was a span of 15 bases. From germline, CDR1 is SGHVS and CDR2 FQNEAQ.

The V gene is TRBV28, the J gene TRBJ2-2, with D uncertain. V lost 3 bases and J lost 7, with 6 bases in between. The CDR3 contains 12 residues. CDR1 is MDHEN, CDR2 SYDVKM, per germline. This CDR3 reads CASSFRYGELFF. Written as DNA, the CDR3 is TGTGCCAGCAGTTTCCGGTACGGGGAGCTGTTTTTT.

The rearrangement joins TRBV30 to TRBJ1-6; 7 positions agree with TRBD1. The CDR3 extends over 13 amino acids. J gave up 14 bases and V 1 base, and 8 bases lay outside the gene matches. Germline V gene data show CDR1 as GTSNPN and CDR2 as SVGIG (reference sequence). The CDR3 DNA sequence: TGTGCCTGGAGTGGTGCACAGGGGAGCACCCTCCACTTT. It translates to CAWSGAQGSTLHF.

This clone was observed once. V and J are TRBV5-1 and TRBJ2-5; tentative D call: TRBD1 (5 bases). V lost 3 bases, J lost 0 bases, and 9 bases lay in between. The germline V gene encodes CDR1 SGHRS and CDR2 YFSETQ. This CDR3 spans 14 amino acids. DNA for the CDR3: TGCGCCAGCAGCTCCACAGGTTACCAAGAGACCCAGTACTTC. It specifies CASSSTGYQETQYF.

This chain uses TRBV7-2 with TRBJ1-1; TRBD1 might be the D (5 bases). The CDR3 totals 13 residues. Germline V CDR1 and CDR2: SGHTA, FQGNSA. The V and J ends lost 5 bases and 5 bases respectively, with 12 bases between them. CDR3 bases: TGTGCCAGCAGCGAAACCAGGGAAACTGAAGCTTTCTTT. This codes for CASSETRETEAFF. The full variable domain, with the rest looked up from reference TRBV7-2 and TRBJ1-1, is GAGVSQSPSNKVTEKGKDVELRCDPISGHTALYWYRQSLGQGLEFLIYFQGNSAPDKSGLPSDRFSAERTGGSVSTLTIQRTQQEDSAVYLCASSETRETEAFFGQGTRLTVV.

This chain links TRBV7-9 with TRBJ2-7; tentatively, D is TRBD2 (7 bases). Germline CDR1 SEHNR, CDR2 FQNEAQ (reference sequence). The CDR3 has 14 amino acids. V was pared by 0 bases and J by 5 bases, with 11 bases between. The CDR3 sequence is CASSLAGGPDEQYF. The CDR3 nucleotides read TGTGCCAGCAGCTTAGCGGGGGGGCCAGACGAGCAGTACTTC.

This clone was recorded a few times. The chain couples TRBV30 to TRBJ1-2; D is unclear. Germline lookup yields CDR1 GTSNPN and CDR2 SVGIG (reference sequence). The V end was cut by 3 bases, the J end by 8 bases, with 16 bases between. The CDR3 runs to 13 residues. CDR3 DNA: TGTGCCTGGAGAAAAGGGAAGGGTAGCGGCTACACCTTC. It translates to CAWRKGKGSGYTF.

This chain joins TRBV15 and TRBJ2-6, with D hard to call. This CDR3 comprises 15 residues. V was clipped by 6 bases and J by 1 base, with 10 bases between them. Germline CDR1 is LNHNV and CDR2 is YYDKDF (reference sequence). The CDR3: CATSKAGSGANVLTF. DNA of the CDR3: TGTGCCACCAGTAAAGCTGGGTCTGGGGCCAACGTCCTGACTTTC. The whole variable domain, remainder taken from reference TRBV15 and TRBJ2-6, is DAMVIQNPRYQVTQFGKPVTLSCSQTLNHNVMYWYQQKSSQAPKLLFHYYDKDFNNEADTPDNFQSRRPNTSFCFLDIRSPGLGDTAMYLCATSKAGSGANVLTFGAGSRLTVL.

V usage is TRBV30 and J usage is TRBJ2-3; D uncertain. V was pared by 1 base and J by 6 bases, with 11 bases between. The CDR3 sequence is 13 residues long. Germline V gene lookup returns CDR1 GTSNPN and CDR2 SVGIG (reference sequence). Written as DNA, the CDR3 is TGTGCCTGGAGTGAAACCCCTGGGGATACGCAGTATTTT. Encoded protein: CAWSETPGDTQYF.

This clone was detected once. J is TRBJ1-1 and V is TRBV5-4, with 7 bases lining up with TRBD1. The CDR3 length is 14 residues. Unmatched junction bases numbered 6, after V lost 6 bases and J lost 1 base. The germline V gene encodes CDR1 SGHNT and CDR2 YYREEE (reference sequence). In nucleotides, the CDR3 is TGTGCCAGCAACAGGGGTCAAGAGAACACTGAAGCTTTCTTT. Amino acids: CASNRGQENTEAFF.

This chain uses TRBV7-2 with TRBJ1-6, with D perhaps TRBD1 (5 bases). Trimming took 1 base from V and 5 from J, leaving 6 bases between them. The CDR3 consists of 14 residues. Germline V gene data show CDR1 as SGHTA and CDR2 as FQGNSA. In DNA form, the CDR3 reads TGTGCCAGCAGCTTAGACAGGAATAATTCACCCCTCCACTTT. It translates to CASSLDRNNSPLHF.

A few counts support this clone. The V call is TRBV29-1, the J call TRBJ1-1, with a possible D match to TRBD1 (6 bases). Per the germline V gene, CDR1 is SQVTM and CDR2 is ANQGSEA. The CDR3 runs 13 residues. V lost 4 bases, J lost 9 bases, and 18 bases lay in between. The CDR3 region is CSVGGLRTEQAFF. The CDR3 nucleotides read TGCAGCGTTGGGGGCCTACGGACAGAACAAGCTTTCTTT.

The chain recombines TRBV2 with TRBJ2-1, with 7 positions matching TRBD2. In germline, CDR1 is SNHLY, CDR2 FYNNEI. V trimming: 6 bases; J trimming: 3 bases; junction bases outside the gene matches: 5. The CDR3 consists of 14 residues. CDR3 DNA: TGTGCCAGCAGCCAAACTAGCGTCTACAATGAGCAGTTCTTC. This translates into CASSQTSVYNEQFF.

The rearrangement links TRBV5-1 to TRBJ2-2; no firm D call. The CDR3 length is 14 residues. Per germline, CDR1 SGHRS and CDR2 YFSETQ. Trimming took 0 bases from V and 7 from J, leaving 10 bases between them. CDR3 bases: TGCGCCAGCAGCTTGGGGGCAGCCGGCGGGGAGCTGTTTTTT. Amino acid sequence: CASSLGAAGGELFF. Variable domain in full (rest from reference TRBV5-1 and TRBJ2-2): KAGVTQTPRYLIKTRGQQVTLSCSPISGHRSVSWYQQTPGQGLQFLFEYFSETQRNKGNFPGRFSGRQFSNSRSEMNVSTLELGDSALYLCASSLGAAGGELFFGEGSRLTVL.

V usage is TRBV5-1 and J usage is TRBJ1-1; 9 bases map to TRBD1. Germline CDR1 reads SGHRS; CDR2 reads YFSETQ. The ends lost 3 bases at V and 7 bases at J; junction bases unmatched: 4. This CDR3 comprises 13 residues. The CDR3 region is CASSSGTGSEAFF. Written as DNA, the CDR3 is TGCGCCAGCAGCTCCGGGACAGGGAGTGAAGCTTTCTTT.